This is a list of T cell receptor beta chains from one sample in a study of blood T cell repertoires in COVID-19. The assay was immunoSEQ multiplex PCR, and TCRdb's table has in-frame clones only and misses some. The sample shows under 300,000 clones, 91% of them seen only once. The specimen sequenced was PBMCs or T cells enriched from blood (not recorded which). These receptors were collected from a human donor in a cohort exposed to, infected with or recovered from COVID-19 (not recorded which). The donor label of this sample is uncertain. CDR3s include the opening cysteine and the closing phenylalanine or tryptophan. D genes are given only for firm matches. Clone size appears in some rows only: once, few, many, or a class for an expanded clone.

abundance: once
d_gene: TRBD1
j_gene: TRBJ1-5
v_gene: TRBV19
CDR3aa: CASSVRQGGNQPQHF
CDR3nt: TGTGCCAGTAGCGTAAGACAGGGGGGAAATCAGCCCCAGCATTTT

abundance: .
d_gene: TRBD1
j_gene: TRBJ1-2
v_gene: TRBV24-1
CDR3aa: CATSDPTRGSNYGYTF
CDR3nt: TGTGCCACCAGTGATCCCACCAGGGGGTCTAACTATGGCTACACCTTC

abundance: .
d_gene: TRBD2
j_gene: TRBJ2-1
v_gene: TRBV4-1
CDR3aa: CASSQEGTSGGVYEQFF
CDR3nt: TGCGCCAGCAGCCAAGAAGGGACTAGCGGGGGGGTTTATGAGCAGTTCTTC

abundance: .
d_gene: .
j_gene: TRBJ1-2
v_gene: TRBV19
CDR3aa: CASGGTYGYTF
CDR3nt: TGTGCCAGTGGCGGAACCTATGGCTACACCTTC

abundance: .
d_gene: TRBD1
j_gene: TRBJ2-1
v_gene: TRBV12-3/TRBV12-4
CDR3aa: CASRPTGEREQFF
CDR3nt: TGTGCCAGCAGACCCACAGGGGAACGGGAGCAGTTCTTC

abundance: .
d_gene: TRBD1
j_gene: TRBJ2-7
v_gene: TRBV27
CDR3aa: CASSLYGQGTYEQYF
CDR3nt: TGTGCCAGCAGCCTTTACGGACAGGGGACCTACGAGCAGTACTTC

abundance: .
d_gene: TRBD1
j_gene: TRBJ1-3
v_gene: TRBV4-1
CDR3aa: CASSQPGTGDDTIYF
CDR3nt: TGCGCCAGCAGCCAACCCGGGACAGGGGACGACACCATATATTTT

abundance: once
d_gene: .
j_gene: TRBJ1-5
v_gene: TRBV6-5
CDR3aa: CASTSGQSGQPQHF
CDR3nt: TGTGCCAGCACCTCCGGACAGTCGGGTCAGCCCCAGCATTTT

abundance: .
d_gene: TRBD1
j_gene: TRBJ1-5
v_gene: TRBV19
CDR3aa: CATGTGNSNQPQHF
CDR3nt: TGTGCCACAGGGACAGGGAACTCGAATCAGCCCCAGCATTTT

abundance: .
d_gene: TRBD1
j_gene: TRBJ2-7
v_gene: TRBV18
CDR3aa: CASSASGTGPREQYF
CDR3nt: TGTGCCAGCTCAGCCTCCGGGACAGGGCCGCGGGAGCAGTACTTC

abundance: .
d_gene: TRBD1
j_gene: TRBJ1-5
v_gene: TRBV4-1
CDR3aa: CASSQAGTGGVQPQHF
CDR3nt: TGCGCCAGCAGCCAGGCGGGGACAGGGGGCGTTCAGCCCCAGCATTTT

abundance: .
d_gene: .
j_gene: TRBJ1-2
v_gene: TRBV4-2
CDR3aa: CASSQDLGGARGYTF
CDR3nt: TGTGCCAGCAGCCAAGATCTAGGAGGGGCCCGGGGCTACACCTTC

abundance: .
d_gene: TRBD1
j_gene: TRBJ2-7
v_gene: TRBV10-3
CDR3aa: CAIRGQGSYEQYF
CDR3nt: TGTGCCATCAGGGGACAGGGGTCCTACGAGCAGTACTTC

abundance: .
d_gene: TRBD1
j_gene: TRBJ1-5
v_gene: TRBV18
CDR3aa: CASSPTGKGNQPQHF
CDR3nt: TGTGCCAGCTCACCGACAGGGAAAGGCAATCAGCCCCAGCATTTT

abundance: once
d_gene: TRBD2
j_gene: TRBJ2-2
v_gene: TRBV9
CDR3aa: CASSRGVLAGGRTGELFF
CDR3nt: TGTGCCAGCAGCCGAGGGGTTCTAGCGGGGGGTCGTACCGGGGAGCTGTTTTTT

abundance: .
d_gene: .
j_gene: TRBJ2-7
v_gene: TRBV19
CDR3aa: CASSIDALGSRYEQYF
CDR3nt: TGTGCCAGTAGTATAGACGCCCTCGGGTCCCGCTACGAGCAGTACTTC

abundance: .
d_gene: .
j_gene: TRBJ1-1
v_gene: TRBV14
CDR3aa: CASSQGLGVMNTEAFF
CDR3nt: TGTGCCAGCAGCCAAGGGTTGGGAGTCATGAACACTGAAGCTTTCTTT

abundance: .
d_gene: .
j_gene: TRBJ1-4
v_gene: TRBV2
CDR3aa: CASRGPNEKLFF
CDR3nt: TGTGCCAGCAGGGGGCCTAATGAAAAACTGTTTTTT

abundance: .
d_gene: .
j_gene: TRBJ2-3
v_gene: TRBV4-3
CDR3aa: CASSQVAQGGFTDTQYF
CDR3nt: TGCGCCAGCAGCCAAGTTGCCCAAGGAGGCTTCACAGATACGCAGTATTTT

abundance: .
d_gene: .
j_gene: TRBJ1-3
v_gene: TRBV19
CDR3aa: CASSPAGVSGNTIYF
CDR3nt: TGTGCCAGTAGTCCCGCGGGGGTGTCTGGAAACACCATATATTTT

abundance: .
d_gene: .
j_gene: TRBJ1-6
v_gene: TRBV19
CDR3aa: CASSLEDTLHF
CDR3nt: TGTGCCAGTAGTCTTGAGGACACCCTCCACTTT

abundance: .
d_gene: TRBD1
j_gene: TRBJ1-2
v_gene: TRBV3-1/TRBV3-2
CDR3aa: CASSPRRQGVGYTF
CDR3nt: TGTGCCAGCAGCCCCCGCCGACAGGGGGTCGGCTACACCTTC